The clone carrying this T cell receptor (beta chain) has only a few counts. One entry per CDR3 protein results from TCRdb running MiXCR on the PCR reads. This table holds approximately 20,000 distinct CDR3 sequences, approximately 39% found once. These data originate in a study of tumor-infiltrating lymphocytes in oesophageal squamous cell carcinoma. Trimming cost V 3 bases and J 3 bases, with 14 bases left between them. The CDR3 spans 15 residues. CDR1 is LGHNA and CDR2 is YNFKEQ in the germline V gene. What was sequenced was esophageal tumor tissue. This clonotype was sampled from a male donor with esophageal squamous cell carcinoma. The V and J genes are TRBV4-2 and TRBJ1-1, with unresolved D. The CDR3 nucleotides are TGTGCCAGCAGCCACCGCCGGGCAGGCCACACTGAAGCTTTCTTT. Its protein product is CASSHRRAGHTEAFF.